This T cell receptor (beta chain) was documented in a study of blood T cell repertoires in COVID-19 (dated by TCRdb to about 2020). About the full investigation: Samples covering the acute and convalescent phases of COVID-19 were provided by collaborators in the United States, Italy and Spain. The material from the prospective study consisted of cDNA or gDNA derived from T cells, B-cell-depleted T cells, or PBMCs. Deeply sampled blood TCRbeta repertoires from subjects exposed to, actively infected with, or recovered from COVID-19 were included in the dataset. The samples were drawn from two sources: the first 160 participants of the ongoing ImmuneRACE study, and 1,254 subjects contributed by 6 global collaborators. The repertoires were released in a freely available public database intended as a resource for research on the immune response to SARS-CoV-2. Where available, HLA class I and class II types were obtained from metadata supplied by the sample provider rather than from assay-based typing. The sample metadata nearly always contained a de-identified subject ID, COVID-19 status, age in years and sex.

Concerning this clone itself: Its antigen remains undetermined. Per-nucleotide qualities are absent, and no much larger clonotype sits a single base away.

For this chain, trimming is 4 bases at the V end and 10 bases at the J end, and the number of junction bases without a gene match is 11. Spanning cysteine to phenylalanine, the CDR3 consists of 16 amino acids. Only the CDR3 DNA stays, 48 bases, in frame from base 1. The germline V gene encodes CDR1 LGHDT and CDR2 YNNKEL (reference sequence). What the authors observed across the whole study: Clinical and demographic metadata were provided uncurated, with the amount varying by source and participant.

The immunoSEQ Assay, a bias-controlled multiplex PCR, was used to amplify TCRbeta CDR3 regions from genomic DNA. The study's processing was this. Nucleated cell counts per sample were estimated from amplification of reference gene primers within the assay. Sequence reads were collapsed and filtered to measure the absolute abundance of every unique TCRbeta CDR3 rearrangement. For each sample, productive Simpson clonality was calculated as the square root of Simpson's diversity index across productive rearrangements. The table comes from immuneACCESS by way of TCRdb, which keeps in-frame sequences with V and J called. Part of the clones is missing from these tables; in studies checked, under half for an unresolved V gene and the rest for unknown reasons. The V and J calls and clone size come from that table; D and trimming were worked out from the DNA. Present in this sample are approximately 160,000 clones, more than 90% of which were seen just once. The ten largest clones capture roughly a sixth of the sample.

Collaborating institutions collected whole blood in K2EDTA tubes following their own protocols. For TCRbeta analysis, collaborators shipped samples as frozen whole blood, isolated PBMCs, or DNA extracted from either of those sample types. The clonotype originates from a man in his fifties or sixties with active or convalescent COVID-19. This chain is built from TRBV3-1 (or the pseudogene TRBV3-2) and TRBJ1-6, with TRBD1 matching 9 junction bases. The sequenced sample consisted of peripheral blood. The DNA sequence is TGTGCCAGCAGCCTTAATCCCACAGGGGGCTTCTCACCCCTCCACTTT. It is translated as CASSLNPTGGFSPLHF.